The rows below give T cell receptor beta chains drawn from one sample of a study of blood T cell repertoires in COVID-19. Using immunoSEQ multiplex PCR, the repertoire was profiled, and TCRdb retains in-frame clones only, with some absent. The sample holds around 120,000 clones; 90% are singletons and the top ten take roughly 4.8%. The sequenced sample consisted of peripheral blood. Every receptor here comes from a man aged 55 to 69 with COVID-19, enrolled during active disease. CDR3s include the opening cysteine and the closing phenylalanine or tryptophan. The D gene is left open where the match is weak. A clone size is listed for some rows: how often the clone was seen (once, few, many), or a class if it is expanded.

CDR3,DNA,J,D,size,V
CASSQDLGRSTNTGELFF,TGTGCCAGCAGCCAAGATCTGGGCAGGTCTACGAACACCGGGGAGCTGTTTTTT,TRBJ2-2,.,.,TRBV3-1/TRBV3-2
CASSQTGTGYYEQYF,TGCGCCAGCAGCCAAACCGGGACAGGGTACTACGAGCAGTACTTC,TRBJ2-7,TRBD1,once,TRBV4-1
CASSPSGLAGETQYF,TGTGCCAGCAGCCCCTCCGGACTAGCGGGAGAGACCCAGTACTTC,TRBJ2-5,TRBD2,.,TRBV7-9
CASRRGVNYGYTF,TGTGCCAGCAGGCGCGGGGTTAACTATGGCTACACCTTC,TRBJ1-2,.,.,TRBV7-2
CAWRREGKQYF,TGTGCCTGGAGGCGGGAGGGCAAGCAGTATTTT,TRBJ2-3,TRBD2,.,TRBV30
CASSQGLARYQETQYF,TGTGCCAGCAGCCAAGGACTAGCGAGGTACCAAGAGACCCAGTACTTC,TRBJ2-5,TRBD2,.,TRBV3-1/TRBV3-2
CASTTVDSNQPQHF,TGTGCCAGTACGACAGTCGATAGCAATCAGCCCCAGCATTTT,TRBJ1-5,.,.,TRBV19
CASSLRGGTEAFF,TGCGCCAGCAGCTTGAGGGGCGGCACTGAAGCTTTCTTT,TRBJ1-1,.,.,TRBV5-1
CASSLREGGSSYNSPLHF,TGTGCCAGCAGCTTAAGGGAGGGGGGTAGCTCCTATAATTCACCCCTCCACTTT,TRBJ1-6,.,few,TRBV11-2
CASSFNRGPYNEQFF,TGTGCCAGCAGCTTCAACAGGGGCCCCTACAATGAGCAGTTCTTC,TRBJ2-1,TRBD1,.,TRBV11-3
CASSTPWAGGETQYF,TGTGCCAGTAGTACCCCCTGGGCAGGAGGGGAGACCCAGTACTTC,TRBJ2-5,.,.,TRBV19
CASSIETGDTEAFF,TGTGCCAGTAGTATAGAAACCGGGGACACTGAAGCTTTCTTT,TRBJ1-1,.,.,TRBV19
CASSQEGWTGLAGGPRGKNIQYF,TGTGCCAGCAGCCAAGAAGGATGGACCGGACTAGCGGGAGGGCCACGGGGCAAAAACATTCAGTACTTC,TRBJ2-4,TRBD2,.,TRBV3-1/TRBV3-2
CASSLRQTYEQYF,TGTGCCAGCAGTCTCCGACAGACCTACGAGCAGTACTTC,TRBJ2-7,.,.,TRBV27
CASRQGNGNTIYF,TGTGCCAGCAGACAGGGTAATGGAAACACCATATATTTT,TRBJ1-3,.,.,TRBV6-5
CASSEFESGQTYEQYF,TGTGCCAGCAGCGAATTCGAGAGCGGGCAGACCTACGAGCAGTACTTC,TRBJ2-7,.,.,TRBV9
CAISESEAGGNEQFF,TGTGCCATCAGTGAGTCGGAGGCAGGTGGGAATGAGCAGTTCTTC,TRBJ2-1,.,.,TRBV10-3
CASSPHFSGLAGATGELFF,TGTGCCAGCAGCCCGCACTTCTCCGGACTAGCGGGAGCCACCGGGGAGCTGTTTTTT,TRBJ2-2,TRBD2,.,TRBV4-2
CASSLGQGGIQYF,TGTGCCAGCAGCTTGGGACAGGGAGGAATTCAGTACTTC,TRBJ2-4,TRBD1,.,TRBV11-3
CASSLVQGPNTGELFF,TGCGCCAGCAGCTTGGTCCAGGGGCCGAACACCGGGGAGCTGTTTTTT,TRBJ2-2,.,.,TRBV5-1
CASTPGQGRGYTF,TGTGCCAGCACCCCGGGACAGGGCCGTGGCTACACCTTC,TRBJ1-2,TRBD1,.,TRBV6-5
CASSLVGERTTPVHNEQFF,TGTGCCAGCAGTTTAGTTGGGGAGCGGACCACTCCCGTCCACAATGAGCAGTTCTTC,TRBJ2-1,.,once,TRBV28
CASSSPTPLNTPYGYTF,TGTGCCAGCAGTTCACCGACCCCACTAAACACGCCCTATGGCTACACCTTC,TRBJ1-2,.,.,TRBV28
CASSQEGDWTVDYEQYF,TGCGCCAGCAGCCAAGAGGGGGATTGGACAGTTGACTACGAGCAGTACTTC,TRBJ2-7,.,.,TRBV4-1
CASSGTQGDEKLFF,TGTGCCAGCAGCGGGACTCAAGGGGATGAAAAACTGTTTTTT,TRBJ1-4,.,once,TRBV5-4
CASSMDRFQPQHF,TGTGCCAGTAGTATGGACAGGTTCCAGCCCCAGCATTTT,TRBJ1-5,TRBD1,.,TRBV19
CASSYRRDTEAFF,TGTGCCAGCAGTTACCGACGGGACACTGAAGCTTTCTTT,TRBJ1-1,.,.,TRBV6-5
CASSLLQETQYF,TGTGCCAGCAGCCTTTTACAAGAGACCCAGTACTTC,TRBJ2-5,.,.,TRBV11-3
CASSLAGVRGYTF,TGCGCCAGCAGCTTGGCAGGGGTGCGCGGCTACACCTTC,TRBJ1-2,.,.,TRBV5-1
CASSLGGSGANVLTF,TGTGCCAGCAGCTTGGGAGGTTCTGGGGCCAACGTCCTGACTTTC,TRBJ2-6,.,.,TRBV5-4
CASSSGQHTGELFF,TGCGCCAGCAGCTCGGGACAGCACACCGGGGAGCTGTTTTTT,TRBJ2-2,TRBD1,.,TRBV5-1
CASSLGGGGYEQYF,TGTGCCAGCAGTTTAGGAGGGGGGGGCTACGAGCAGTACTTC,TRBJ2-7,.,.,TRBV28
CASSPGPGALRGAEGSYEQYF,TGTGCCAGCAGCCCGGGCCCGGGGGCTTTGCGGGGGGCTGAAGGCTCCTACGAGCAGTACTTC,TRBJ2-7,.,.,TRBV21-1
CASSLKWSGRGEQFF,TGTGCCAGCAGCTTAAAGTGGAGCGGGAGAGGTGAGCAGTTCTTC,TRBJ2-1,TRBD2,.,TRBV13
CASNDRGQGNEQFF,TGTGCCAGTAATGACAGGGGGCAGGGGAATGAGCAGTTCTTC,TRBJ2-1,TRBD1,.,TRBV19
CATSDRGPGERGDTQYF,TGTGCCACCAGTGACCGGGGTCCAGGGGAGAGGGGAGATACGCAGTATTTT,TRBJ2-3,.,.,TRBV24-1
CASTLGQYQSPLHF,TGTGCCAGCACCCTCGGACAGTATCAATCACCCCTCCACTTT,TRBJ1-6,.,.,TRBV6-5
CASSLSGGEYGYTF,TGCGCCAGCAGCCTATCAGGGGGCGAATATGGCTACACCTTC,TRBJ1-2,TRBD1,.,TRBV5-1
CAWSLRGSNYGYTF,TGTGCCTGGAGTTTAAGGGGGTCCAACTATGGCTACACCTTC,TRBJ1-2,.,.,TRBV30
CASSLYGDTGELFF,TGTGCCAGCAGCTTATACGGGGACACCGGGGAGCTGTTTTTT,TRBJ2-2,.,.,TRBV7-3
CASSTRRGRTDTQYF,TGTGCCAGCAGCACCCGGAGGGGAAGGACAGATACGCAGTATTTT,TRBJ2-3,.,once,TRBV7-2
CASSISRGLAGVLETQYF,TGTGCCAGTAGTATAAGCAGGGGACTAGCGGGAGTGTTGGAGACCCAGTACTTC,TRBJ2-5,TRBD2,.,TRBV19
CASSQDLETNQPQHF,TGCGCCAGCAGCCAAGATCTGGAGACTAATCAGCCCCAGCATTTT,TRBJ1-5,.,.,TRBV4-3
CASIFQPQHF,TGTGCCAGCATATTTCAGCCCCAGCATTTT,TRBJ1-5,.,few,TRBV6-4
CASSMGDTGGTEAFF,TGTGCCAGTAGTATGGGGGACACAGGGGGCACTGAAGCTTTCTTT,TRBJ1-1,TRBD1,.,TRBV19
CASSSRGTDPHEQYF,TGTGCCAGCAGCTCCCGGGGGACAGATCCCCACGAGCAGTACTTC,TRBJ2-7,.,.,TRBV4-2
CASSALAGHPSSQYF,TGCGCCAGCAGTGCTCTAGCGGGACATCCGAGTTCGCAGTATTTT,TRBJ2-3,TRBD2,.,TRBV10-2
CASSQSVAGGTSPVGTGELFF,TGCGCCAGCAGTCAATCAGTCGCAGGGGGTACTAGCCCCGTGGGCACCGGGGAGCTGTTTTTT,TRBJ2-2,.,.,TRBV23-1
CASSLRTGTVPYEQYF,TGTGCCAGCAGCTTGAGAACCGGGACAGTCCCCTACGAGCAGTACTTC,TRBJ2-7,TRBD1,few,TRBV7-9
CASSSTGGNTGELFF,TGTGCCAGCTCCTCGACGGGAGGCAACACCGGGGAGCTGTTTTTT,TRBJ2-2,TRBD2,many,TRBV18